This record covers a single T cell receptor beta chain. This sample stems from a study of blood T cell repertoires in COVID-19. For the study at large: Acute and convalescent COVID-19 samples came from the United States, Italy and Spain. Sample material is recorded as cDNA or gDNA derived from T cells, B-cell-depleted T cells, or PBMCs.

The data were produced by immunoSEQ multiplex PCR, yet TCRdb's version contains in-frame clones alone and is incomplete. The sample lists tens of thousands of clones, approximately 79% occurring once. The sequencing input was peripheral blood. The sequence came from a human donor in a cohort sampled during active COVID-19.

The CDR3 DNA sequence: TGCGCCAGCAGCCAAGGTCCCCAAGATACGCAGTATTTT. This gives the protein CASSQGPQDTQYF. The rearrangement joins TRBV4-3 to TRBJ2-3; D not resolved. Germline CDR1 reads LGHNA; CDR2 reads YSLEER. The germline V and J ends were trimmed by 1 base and 5 bases, with 7 bases remaining between them. The CDR3 is 13 residues long.